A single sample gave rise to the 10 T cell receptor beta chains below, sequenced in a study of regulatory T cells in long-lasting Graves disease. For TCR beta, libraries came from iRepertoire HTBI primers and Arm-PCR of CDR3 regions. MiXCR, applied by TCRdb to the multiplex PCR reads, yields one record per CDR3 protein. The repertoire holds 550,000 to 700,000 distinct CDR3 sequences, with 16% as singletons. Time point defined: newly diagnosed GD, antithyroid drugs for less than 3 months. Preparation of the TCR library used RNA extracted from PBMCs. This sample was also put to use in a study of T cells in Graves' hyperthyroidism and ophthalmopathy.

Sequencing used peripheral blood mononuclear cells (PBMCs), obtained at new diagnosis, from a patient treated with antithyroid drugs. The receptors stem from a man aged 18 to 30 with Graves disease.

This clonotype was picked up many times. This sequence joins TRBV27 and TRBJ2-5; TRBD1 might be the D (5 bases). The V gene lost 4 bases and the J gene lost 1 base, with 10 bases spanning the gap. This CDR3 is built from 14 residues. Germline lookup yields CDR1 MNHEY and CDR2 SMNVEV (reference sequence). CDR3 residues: CASSYGTGQETQYF. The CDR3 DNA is TGTGCCAGCAGTTACGGTACAGGCCAAGAGACCCAGTACTTC.

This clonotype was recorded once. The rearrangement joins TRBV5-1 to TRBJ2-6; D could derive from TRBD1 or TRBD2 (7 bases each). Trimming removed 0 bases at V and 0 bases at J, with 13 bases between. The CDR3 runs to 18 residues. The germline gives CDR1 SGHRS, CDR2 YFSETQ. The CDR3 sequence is CASSLEGRGGSGANVLTF. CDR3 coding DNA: TGCGCCAGCAGCTTGGAGGGCAGGGGGGGCTCTGGGGCCAACGTCCTGACTTTC.

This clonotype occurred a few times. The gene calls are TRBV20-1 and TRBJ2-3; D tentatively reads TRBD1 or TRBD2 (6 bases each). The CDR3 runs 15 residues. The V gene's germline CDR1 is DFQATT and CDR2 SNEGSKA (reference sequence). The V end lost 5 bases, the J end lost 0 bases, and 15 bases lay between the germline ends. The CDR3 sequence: CSAPSTGTSTDTQYF. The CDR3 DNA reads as TGCAGTGCTCCCTCCACAGGGACTAGCACAGATACGCAGTATTTT.

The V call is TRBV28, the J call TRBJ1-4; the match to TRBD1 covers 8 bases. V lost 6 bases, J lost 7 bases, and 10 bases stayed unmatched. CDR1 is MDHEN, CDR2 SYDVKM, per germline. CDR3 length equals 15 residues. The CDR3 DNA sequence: TGTGCCAGCAGCGACAGGGGACACTACTCTGAAAAACTGTTTTTT. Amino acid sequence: CASSDRGHYSEKLFF. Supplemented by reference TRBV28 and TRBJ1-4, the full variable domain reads DVKVTQSSRYLVKRTGEKVFLECVQDMDHENMFWYRQDPGLGLRLIYFSYDVKMKEKGDIPEGYSVSREKKERFSLILESASTNQTSMYLCASSDRGHYSEKLFFGSGTQLSVL.

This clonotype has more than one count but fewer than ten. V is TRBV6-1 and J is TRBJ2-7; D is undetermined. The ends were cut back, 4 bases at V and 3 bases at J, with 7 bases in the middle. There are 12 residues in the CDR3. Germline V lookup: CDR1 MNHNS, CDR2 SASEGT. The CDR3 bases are TGTGCCAGCAGTGTAGGTTACTACGAGCAGTACTTC. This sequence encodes CASSVGYYEQYF.

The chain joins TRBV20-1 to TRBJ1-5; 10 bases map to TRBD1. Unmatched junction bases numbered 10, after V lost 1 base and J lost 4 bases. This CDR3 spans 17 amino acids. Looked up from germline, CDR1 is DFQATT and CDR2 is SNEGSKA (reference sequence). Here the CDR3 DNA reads TGCAGTGCTAGAGTCGCTGCGGGACAGGGGAAAAATCAGCCCCAGCATTTT. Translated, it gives CSARVAAGQGKNQPQHF.

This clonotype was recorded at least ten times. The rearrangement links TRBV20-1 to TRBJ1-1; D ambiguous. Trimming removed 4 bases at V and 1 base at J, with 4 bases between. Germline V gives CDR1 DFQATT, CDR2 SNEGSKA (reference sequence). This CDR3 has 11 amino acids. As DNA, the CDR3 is TGCAGTGCTATAGGGAACACTGAAGCTTTCTTT. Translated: CSAIGNTEAFF.

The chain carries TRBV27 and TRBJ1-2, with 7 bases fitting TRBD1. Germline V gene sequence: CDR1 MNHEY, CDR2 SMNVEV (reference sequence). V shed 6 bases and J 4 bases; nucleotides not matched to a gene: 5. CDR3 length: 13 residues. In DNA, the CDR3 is TGTGCCAGCAGGGGGACAGCAGCCTATGGCTACACCTTC. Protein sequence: CASRGTAAYGYTF.

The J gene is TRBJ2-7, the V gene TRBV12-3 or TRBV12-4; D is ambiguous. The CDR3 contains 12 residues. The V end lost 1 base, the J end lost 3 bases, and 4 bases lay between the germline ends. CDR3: CASSLVNYEQYF. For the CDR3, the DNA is TGTGCCAGCAGTTTAGTGAACTACGAGCAGTACTTC.

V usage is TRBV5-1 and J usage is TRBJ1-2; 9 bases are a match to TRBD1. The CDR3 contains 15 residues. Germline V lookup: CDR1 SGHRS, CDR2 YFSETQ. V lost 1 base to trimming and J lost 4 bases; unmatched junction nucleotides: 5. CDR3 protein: CASSLRGTGSYGYTF. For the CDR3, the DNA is TGCGCCAGCAGCTTGAGGGGGACAGGGTCCTATGGCTACACCTTC.